A selection of T cell receptor beta chains follows, all from one sample in a study of PD-L1 blockade in urothelial cancer. Assay used: immunoSEQ multiplex PCR; TCRdb lists only in-frame clones, some missing. The table has roughly 50,000 clones, roughly 80% seen once; the top ten hold roughly 8.8%. The sequenced sample was PBMCs, obtained around atezolizumab (anti-PD-L1) treatment. The receptors come from a man aged 70 or older with urothelial cancer. CDR3s include the opening cysteine and the closing phenylalanine or tryptophan. The order of the fields is clone size, CDR3 length, V gene, J gene, D gene, CDR3 DNA, CDR3 protein. The D gene is left open where the match is weak. The listing skips clone size in some rows; elsewhere it reads once, few, many or a size class.

clone_size: NA
cdr3_length: 17
v_call: TRBV28
j_call: TRBJ2-5
d_call: TRBD2
cdr3_nt: TGTGCCAGCAGTCCCCACGGGGGGGCTGTTCCCAAGGAGACCCAGTACTTC
cdr3_aa: CASSPHGGAVPKETQYF

clone_size: NA
cdr3_length: 14
v_call: TRBV2
j_call: TRBJ1-2
d_call: TRBD1
cdr3_nt: TGTGCCAGCAGTTACCTTACAGGGGGCTATGGCTACACCTTC
cdr3_aa: CASSYLTGGYGYTF

clone_size: few
cdr3_length: 17
v_call: TRBV9
j_call: TRBJ2-3
d_call: TRBD2
cdr3_nt: TGTGCCAGCAGCGTCAGAAGCTGGACTAGCGGGAGGGTTACGCAGTATTTT
cdr3_aa: CASSVRSWTSGRVTQYF

clone_size: once
cdr3_length: 13
v_call: TRBV28
j_call: TRBJ1-1
d_call: NA
cdr3_nt: TGTGCCAGCAGCCTCCCCGGACAGCCTGAAGCTTTCTTT
cdr3_aa: CASSLPGQPEAFF

clone_size: NA
cdr3_length: 15
v_call: TRBV5-4
j_call: TRBJ2-7
d_call: NA
cdr3_nt: TGTGCCAGCAGCTTGGGCCGGGATATCTCCTACGAGCAGTACTTC
cdr3_aa: CASSLGRDISYEQYF

clone_size: NA
cdr3_length: 13
v_call: TRBV11-2
j_call: TRBJ2-5
d_call: NA
cdr3_nt: TGTGCCAGCAGCCGGGGACAAAGGGAGACCCAGTACTTC
cdr3_aa: CASSRGQRETQYF

clone_size: NA
cdr3_length: 15
v_call: TRBV27
j_call: TRBJ1-3
d_call: NA
cdr3_nt: TGTGCCAGCAGTTTATCGGCCAGCTCTGGAAACACCATATATTTT
cdr3_aa: CASSLSASSGNTIYF

clone_size: NA
cdr3_length: 14
v_call: TRBV29-1
j_call: TRBJ1-5
d_call: TRBD1
cdr3_nt: TGCAGCGTAAGACAGGGCTGGGGCAATCAGCCCCAGCATTTT
cdr3_aa: CSVRQGWGNQPQHF

clone_size: NA
cdr3_length: 15
v_call: TRBV5-4
j_call: TRBJ2-5
d_call: TRBD1
cdr3_nt: TGTGCCAGCAGCCCCGGGGGACAGGGGGCAGTGACCCAGTACTTC
cdr3_aa: CASSPGGQGAVTQYF

clone_size: NA
cdr3_length: 16
v_call: TRBV7-9
j_call: TRBJ2-1
d_call: TRBD2
cdr3_nt: TGTGCCAGCAGCTTATATAGCGGGAGGTCCTACAATGAGCAGTTCTTC
cdr3_aa: CASSLYSGRSYNEQFF

clone_size: NA
cdr3_length: 16
v_call: TRBV6-5
j_call: TRBJ1-1
d_call: TRBD1
cdr3_nt: TGTGCCAGCAGTTACTTGGGCGGACAGGGTAAAGGGGAAGCTTTCTTT
cdr3_aa: CASSYLGGQGKGEAFF

clone_size: few
cdr3_length: 14
v_call: TRBV11-2
j_call: TRBJ2-7
d_call: TRBD2
cdr3_nt: TGTGCCAGCAAACTAGCGGGATTACCTTACGAGCAGTACTTC
cdr3_aa: CASKLAGLPYEQYF

clone_size: NA
cdr3_length: 16
v_call: TRBV7-9
j_call: TRBJ2-1
d_call: TRBD2
cdr3_nt: TGTGCCAGCAGCTTCACTAGCGGGAGTATCGACAATGAGCAGTTCTTC
cdr3_aa: CASSFTSGSIDNEQFF

clone_size: NA
cdr3_length: 15
v_call: TRBV2
j_call: TRBJ2-1
d_call: NA
cdr3_nt: TGTGCCAGCAGTGGGACAGAGGGGATTTACAATGAGCAGTTCTTC
cdr3_aa: CASSGTEGIYNEQFF

clone_size: NA
cdr3_length: 18
v_call: TRBV2
j_call: TRBJ2-1
d_call: TRBD2
cdr3_nt: TGTGCCACAGCACAGCGATCTCGCGGGAGAAACCCCTACAATGAGCAGTTCTTC
cdr3_aa: CATAQRSRGRNPYNEQFF

clone_size: few
cdr3_length: 13
v_call: TRBV7-3
j_call: TRBJ2-2
d_call: NA
cdr3_nt: TGTGCCAGCAGCTTAGAGTTAGCCGGGGAGCTGTTTTTT
cdr3_aa: CASSLELAGELFF

clone_size: NA
cdr3_length: 13
v_call: TRBV5-1
j_call: TRBJ2-4
d_call: TRBD2
cdr3_nt: TGCGCCAGCAGCCCGGGGGGGAAAAACATTCAGTACTTC
cdr3_aa: CASSPGGKNIQYF

clone_size: NA
cdr3_length: 14
v_call: TRBV6-6
j_call: TRBJ2-1
d_call: TRBD2
cdr3_nt: TGTGCCAGCAGCCTGGGGGGGTATCACAATGAGCAGTTCTTC
cdr3_aa: CASSLGGYHNEQFF

clone_size: NA
cdr3_length: 14
v_call: TRBV28
j_call: TRBJ1-2
d_call: TRBD1
cdr3_nt: TGTGCCAGCAGTCCCGCCGGGACAGGGTCCGCCTACACCTTC
cdr3_aa: CASSPAGTGSAYTF

clone_size: NA
cdr3_length: 13
v_call: TRBV7-9
j_call: TRBJ2-1
d_call: NA
cdr3_nt: TGTGCCAGCAGCTTACAGGGTCCCAATGAGCAGTTCTTC
cdr3_aa: CASSLQGPNEQFF

clone_size: few
cdr3_length: 15
v_call: TRBV6-5
j_call: TRBJ2-7
d_call: NA
cdr3_nt: TGTGCCAGCAGTTACTCGTTGGGCAGGGTTGGGGAGCAGTACTTC
cdr3_aa: CASSYSLGRVGEQYF

clone_size: NA
cdr3_length: 16
v_call: TRBV10-2
j_call: TRBJ1-5
d_call: TRBD1
cdr3_nt: TGCGCCAGCAGTACAGAGACAGGGGGAAGCGCTCAGCCCCAGCATTTT
cdr3_aa: CASSTETGGSAQPQHF

clone_size: NA
cdr3_length: 15
v_call: TRBV7-3
j_call: TRBJ1-2
d_call: TRBD1
cdr3_nt: TGTGCCAGCAGCTCCGCAGGGGGAGTTAACTATGGCTACACCTTC
cdr3_aa: CASSSAGGVNYGYTF

clone_size: few
cdr3_length: 14
v_call: TRBV28
j_call: TRBJ2-7
d_call: TRBD1
cdr3_nt: TGTGCCAGCAGTTTACCCGACAGGGTCTACGAGCAGTACTTC
cdr3_aa: CASSLPDRVYEQYF

clone_size: NA
cdr3_length: 15
v_call: TRBV4-1
j_call: TRBJ2-7
d_call: TRBD1
cdr3_nt: TGCGCCAGCAGCCAAGAGGGACAGGGGGCAGACGAGCAGTACTTC
cdr3_aa: CASSQEGQGADEQYF

clone_size: NA
cdr3_length: 13
v_call: TRBV5-1
j_call: TRBJ2-1
d_call: NA
cdr3_nt: TGCGCCAGCAGCTTGGCCCCGTTGAATGAGCAGTTCTTC
cdr3_aa: CASSLAPLNEQFF

clone_size: few
cdr3_length: 13
v_call: TRBV5-4
j_call: TRBJ2-1
d_call: TRBD2
cdr3_nt: TGTGCCAGCAGCACGGGACTAGCAAATGAGCAGTTCTTC
cdr3_aa: CASSTGLANEQFF

clone_size: few
cdr3_length: 15
v_call: TRBV5-1
j_call: TRBJ2-7
d_call: NA
cdr3_nt: TGCGCCAGCAGCTTGGCAGGGGCCTTTTCCTACGAGCAGTACTTC
cdr3_aa: CASSLAGAFSYEQYF